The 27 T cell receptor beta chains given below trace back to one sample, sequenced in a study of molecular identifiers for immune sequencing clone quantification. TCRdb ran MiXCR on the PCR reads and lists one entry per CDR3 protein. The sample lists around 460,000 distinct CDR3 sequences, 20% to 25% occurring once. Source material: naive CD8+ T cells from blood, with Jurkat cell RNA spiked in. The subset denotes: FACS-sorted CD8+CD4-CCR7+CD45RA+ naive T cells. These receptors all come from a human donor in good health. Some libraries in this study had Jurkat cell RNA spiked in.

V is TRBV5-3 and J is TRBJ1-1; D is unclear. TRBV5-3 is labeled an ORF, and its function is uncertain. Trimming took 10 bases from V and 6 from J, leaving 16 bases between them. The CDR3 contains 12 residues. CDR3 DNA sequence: TGTGCCGGCAGCTTGAGCGGATCTGAAGCTTTCTTT. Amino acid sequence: CAGSLSGSEAFF.

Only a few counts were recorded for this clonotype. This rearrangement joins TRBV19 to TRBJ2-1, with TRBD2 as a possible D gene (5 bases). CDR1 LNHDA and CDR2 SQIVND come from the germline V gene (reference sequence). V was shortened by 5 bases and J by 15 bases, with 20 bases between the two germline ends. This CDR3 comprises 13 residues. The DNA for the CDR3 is TGTGCCAGTAGTCCTGGAGGCTCCAGTTGGTGGTTCTTC. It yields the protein CASSPGGSSWWFF. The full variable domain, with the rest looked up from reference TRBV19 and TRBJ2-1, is DGGITQSPKYLFRKEGQNVTLSCEQNLNHDAMYWYRQDPGQGLRLIYYSQIVNDFQKGDIAEGYSVSREKKESFPLTVTSAQKNPTAFYLCASSPGGSSWWFFGPGTRLTVL.

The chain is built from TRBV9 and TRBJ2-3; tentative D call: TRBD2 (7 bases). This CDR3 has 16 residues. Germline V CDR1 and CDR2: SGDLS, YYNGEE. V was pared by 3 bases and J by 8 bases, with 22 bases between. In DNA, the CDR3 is TGTGCCAGCAGCGGTTGGGGGCCAGTTGGGGAGGGTACGCAGTATTTT. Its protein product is CASSGWGPVGEGTQYF.

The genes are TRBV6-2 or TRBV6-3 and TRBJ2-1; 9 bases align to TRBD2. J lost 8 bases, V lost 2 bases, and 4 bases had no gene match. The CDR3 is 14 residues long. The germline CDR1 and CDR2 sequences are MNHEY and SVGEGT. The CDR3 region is CASSYGSGSYEQFF. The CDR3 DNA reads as TGTGCCAGCAGTTACGGTAGCGGGAGCTATGAGCAGTTCTTC.

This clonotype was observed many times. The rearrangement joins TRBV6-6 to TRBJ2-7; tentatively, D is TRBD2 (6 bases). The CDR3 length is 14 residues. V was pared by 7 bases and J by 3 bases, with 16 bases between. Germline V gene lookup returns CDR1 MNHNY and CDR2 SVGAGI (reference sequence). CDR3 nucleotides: TGTGCCAGCAACCTCCGGGAGAATAACTACGAGCAGTACTTC. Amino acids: CASNLRENNYEQYF.

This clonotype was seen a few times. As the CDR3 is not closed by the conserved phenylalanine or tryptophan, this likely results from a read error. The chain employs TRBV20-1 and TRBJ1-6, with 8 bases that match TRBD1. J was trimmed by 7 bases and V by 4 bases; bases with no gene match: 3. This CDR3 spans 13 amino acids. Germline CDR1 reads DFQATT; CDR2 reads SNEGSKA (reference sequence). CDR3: CSAKDRANSPLHS. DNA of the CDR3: TGCAGTGCTAAGGACAGGGCGAATTCACCCCTCCACTCT.

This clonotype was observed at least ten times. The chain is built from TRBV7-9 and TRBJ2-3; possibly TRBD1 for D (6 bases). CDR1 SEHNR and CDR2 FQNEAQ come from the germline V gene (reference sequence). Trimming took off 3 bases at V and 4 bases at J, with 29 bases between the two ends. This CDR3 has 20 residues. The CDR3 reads CASSFPEDSPMPLFADTQYF. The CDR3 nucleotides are TGTGCCAGCAGCTTCCCCGAGGACAGCCCAATGCCCTTATTTGCAGATACGCAGTATTTT.

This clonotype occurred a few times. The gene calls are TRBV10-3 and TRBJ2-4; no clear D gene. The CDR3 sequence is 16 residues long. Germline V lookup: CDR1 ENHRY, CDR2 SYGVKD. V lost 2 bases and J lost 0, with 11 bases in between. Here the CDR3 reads CAISEAARSAKNIQYF. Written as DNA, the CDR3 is TGTGCCATCAGTGAGGCGGCGAGATCAGCCAAAAACATTCAGTACTTC.

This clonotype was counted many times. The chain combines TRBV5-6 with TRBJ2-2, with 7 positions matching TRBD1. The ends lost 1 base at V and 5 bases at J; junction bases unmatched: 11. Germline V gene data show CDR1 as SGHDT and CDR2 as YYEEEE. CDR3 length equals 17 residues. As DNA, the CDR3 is TGTGCCAGCAGCTTGCCCGCCAGGGGGTCGCGTACCGGGGAGCTGTTTTTT. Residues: CASSLPARGSRTGELFF.

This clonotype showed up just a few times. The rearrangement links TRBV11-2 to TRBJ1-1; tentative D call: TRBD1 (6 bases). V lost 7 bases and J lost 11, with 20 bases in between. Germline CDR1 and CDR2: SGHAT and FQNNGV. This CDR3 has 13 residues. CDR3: CASTLWGGVKAFF. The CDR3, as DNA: TGTGCCAGCACCCTGTGGGGGGGCGTTAAGGCTTTCTTT.

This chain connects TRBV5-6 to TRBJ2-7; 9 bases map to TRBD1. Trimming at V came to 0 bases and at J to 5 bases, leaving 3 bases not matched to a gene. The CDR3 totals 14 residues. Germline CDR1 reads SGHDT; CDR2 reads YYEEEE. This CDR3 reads CASSLGGQGHEQYF. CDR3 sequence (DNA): TGTGCCAGCAGCTTGGGGGGACAGGGCCACGAGCAGTACTTC.

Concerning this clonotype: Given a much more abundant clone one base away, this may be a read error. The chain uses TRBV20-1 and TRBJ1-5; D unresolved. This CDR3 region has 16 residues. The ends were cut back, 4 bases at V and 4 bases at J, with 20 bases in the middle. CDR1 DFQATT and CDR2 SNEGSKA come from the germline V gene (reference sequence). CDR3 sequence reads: CSATQVVDVTNQPQHF. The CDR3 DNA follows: TGCAGTGCTACCCAAGTCGTGGACGTGACGAATCAGCCCCAGCATTTT.

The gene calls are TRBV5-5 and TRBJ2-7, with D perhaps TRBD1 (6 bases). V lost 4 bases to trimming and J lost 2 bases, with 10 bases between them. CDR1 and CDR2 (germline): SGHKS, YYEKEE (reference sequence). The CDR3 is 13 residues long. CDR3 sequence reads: CASSTGSPYEQYF. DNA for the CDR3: TGTGCCAGCAGCACAGGGTCGCCCTACGAGCAGTACTTC.

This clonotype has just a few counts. The DNA for the CDR3 is TGTGCCGGGGGGCTACAGAACAATCAGCCCCAGCATTTT. Protein sequence: CAGGLQNNQPQHF. The chain employs TRBV19 and TRBJ1-5, with a possible D match to TRBD1 (6 bases). Germline loops: CDR1 LNHDA, CDR2 SQIVND (reference sequence). V shed 11 bases and J shed 3 bases, with 14 bases lying between them. The CDR3 extends over 13 amino acids.

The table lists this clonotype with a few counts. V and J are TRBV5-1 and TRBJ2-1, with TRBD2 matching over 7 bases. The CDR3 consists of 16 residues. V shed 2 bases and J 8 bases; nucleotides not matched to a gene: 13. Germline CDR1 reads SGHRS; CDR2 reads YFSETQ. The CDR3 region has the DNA TGCGCCAGCAGCTTTGGACTAGGAAAACTTAAGGATGAGCAGTTCTTC. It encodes CASSFGLGKLKDEQFF.

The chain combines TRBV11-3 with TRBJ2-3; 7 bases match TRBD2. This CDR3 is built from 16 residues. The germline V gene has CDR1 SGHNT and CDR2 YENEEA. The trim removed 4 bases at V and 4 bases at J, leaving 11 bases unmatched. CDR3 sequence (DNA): TGTGCCAGCAGCTCCGGGACTACACCGGTCGCAGATACGCAGTATTTT. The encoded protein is CASSSGTTPVADTQYF.

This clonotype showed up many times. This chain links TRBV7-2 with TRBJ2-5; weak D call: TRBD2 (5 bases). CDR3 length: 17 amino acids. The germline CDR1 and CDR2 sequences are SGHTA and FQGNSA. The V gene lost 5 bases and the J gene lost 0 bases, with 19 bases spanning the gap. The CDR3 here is CASSPRVGSADQETQYF. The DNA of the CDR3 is TGTGCCAGCAGCCCCCGAGTTGGGTCAGCGGACCAAGAGACCCAGTACTTC.

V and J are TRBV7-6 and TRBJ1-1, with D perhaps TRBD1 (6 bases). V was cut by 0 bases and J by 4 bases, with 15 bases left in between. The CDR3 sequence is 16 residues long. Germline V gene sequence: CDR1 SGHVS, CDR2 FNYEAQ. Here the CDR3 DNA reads TGTGCCAGCAGCTTAGCGTCGGGGGGCGGCGTCACTGAAGCTTTCTTT. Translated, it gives CASSLASGGGVTEAFF.

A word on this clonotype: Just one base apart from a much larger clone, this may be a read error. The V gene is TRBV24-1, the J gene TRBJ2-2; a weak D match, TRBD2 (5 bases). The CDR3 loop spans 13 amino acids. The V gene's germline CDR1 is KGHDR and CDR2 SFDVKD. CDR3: CATSDRRTGELVF. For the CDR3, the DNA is TGTGCCACCAGTGATAGAAGAACCGGGGAGCTGGTTTTT.

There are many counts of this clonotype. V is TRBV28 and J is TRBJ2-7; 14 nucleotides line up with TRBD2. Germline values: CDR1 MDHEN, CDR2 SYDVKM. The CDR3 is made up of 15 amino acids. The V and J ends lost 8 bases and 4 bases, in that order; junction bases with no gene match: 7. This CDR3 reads CASRRLAGGQYEQYF. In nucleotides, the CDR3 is TGTGCCAGCCGAAGACTAGCGGGAGGGCAATACGAGCAGTACTTC.

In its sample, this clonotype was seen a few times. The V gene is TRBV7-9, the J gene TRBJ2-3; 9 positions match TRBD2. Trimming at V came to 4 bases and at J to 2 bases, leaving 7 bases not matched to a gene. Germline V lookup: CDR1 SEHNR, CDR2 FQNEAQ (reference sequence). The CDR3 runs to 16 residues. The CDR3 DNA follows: TGTGCCAGCAGCTCCCTACTAGCGGGCGTCACAGATACGCAGTATTTT. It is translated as CASSSLLAGVTDTQYF.

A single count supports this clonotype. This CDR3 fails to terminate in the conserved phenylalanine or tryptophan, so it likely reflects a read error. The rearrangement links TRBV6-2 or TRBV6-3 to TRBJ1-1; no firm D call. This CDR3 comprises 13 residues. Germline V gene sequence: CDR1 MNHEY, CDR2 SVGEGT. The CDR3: CASGYDWATEAFS. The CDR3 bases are TGTGCCAGCGGTTACGATTGGGCTACTGAAGCTTTCTCT.

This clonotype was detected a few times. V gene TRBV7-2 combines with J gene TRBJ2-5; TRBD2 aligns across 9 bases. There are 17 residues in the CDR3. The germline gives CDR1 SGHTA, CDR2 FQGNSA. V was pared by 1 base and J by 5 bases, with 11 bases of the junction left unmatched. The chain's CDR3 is CASSLDPPAGGSETQYF. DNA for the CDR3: TGTGCCAGCAGCTTAGATCCTCCTGCGGGAGGGTCTGAGACCCAGTACTTC.

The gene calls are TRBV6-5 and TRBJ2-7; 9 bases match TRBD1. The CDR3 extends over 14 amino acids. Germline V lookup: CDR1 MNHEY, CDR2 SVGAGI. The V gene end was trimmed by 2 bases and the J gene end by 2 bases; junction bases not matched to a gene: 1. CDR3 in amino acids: CASSYRTGAYEQYF. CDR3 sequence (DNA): TGTGCCAGCAGTTACCGGACAGGGGCCTACGAGCAGTACTTC.

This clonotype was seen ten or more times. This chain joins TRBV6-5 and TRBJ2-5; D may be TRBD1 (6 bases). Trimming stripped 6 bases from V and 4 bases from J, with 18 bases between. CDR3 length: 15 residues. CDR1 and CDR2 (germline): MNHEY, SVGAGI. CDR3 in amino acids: CASSSRDNRGETQYF. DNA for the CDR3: TGTGCCAGCAGCAGCCGGGACAATCGCGGAGAGACCCAGTACTTC.

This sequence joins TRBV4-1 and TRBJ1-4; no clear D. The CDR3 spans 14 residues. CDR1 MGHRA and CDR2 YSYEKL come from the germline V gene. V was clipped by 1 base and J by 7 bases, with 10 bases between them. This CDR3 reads CASSQAGVGEKLFF. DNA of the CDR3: TGCGCCAGCAGCCAAGCGGGAGTTGGTGAAAAACTGTTTTTT.

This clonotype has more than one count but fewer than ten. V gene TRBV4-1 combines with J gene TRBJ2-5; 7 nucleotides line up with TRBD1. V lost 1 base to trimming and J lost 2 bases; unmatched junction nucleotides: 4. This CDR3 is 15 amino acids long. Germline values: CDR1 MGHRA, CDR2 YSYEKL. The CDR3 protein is CASSQAATGQETQYF. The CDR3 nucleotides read TGCGCCAGCAGCCAAGCTGCGACAGGGCAAGAGACCCAGTACTTC.